Listed here are 21 T cell receptor beta chains from one sample, sequenced in a study of T cell responses to AZD1222 COVID-19 vaccine. TCRdb's copy holds only in-frame clones and misses some; the assay was immunoSEQ multiplex PCR. The sample includes around 140,000 clones. Sequencing used peripheral blood. These receptor sequences come from an adult in good health.

This chain links TRBV12-3 or TRBV12-4 with TRBJ1-1; D is undetermined. The CDR3 is 12 residues long. Trimming took off 5 bases at V and 6 bases at J, with 10 bases between the two ends. CDR3 sequence (DNA): TGTGCCAGCAGTCCGTCGGTCGCTGAAGCTTTCTTT. It is translated as CASSPSVAEAFF.

The chain has TRBV5-1 and TRBJ1-3; the D gene is possibly TRBD1 (5 bases). The CDR3 consists of 16 residues. The V and J ends lost 0 bases and 0 bases respectively, with 10 bases between them. CDR1 and CDR2 from the germline V gene are SGHRS and YFSETQ. The CDR3 sequence: CASSLDGDHSGNTIYF. The CDR3 coding sequence is TGCGCCAGCAGCTTGGATGGGGACCACTCTGGAAACACCATATATTTT.

The chain joins TRBV3-1 (or the pseudogene TRBV3-2) to TRBJ2-2; the D call may be TRBD1 or TRBD2 (5 bases each). Germline-derived CDR1 and CDR2 are LGHDT and YNNKEL (reference sequence). V lost 4 bases, J lost 0 bases, and 12 bases lay in between. This CDR3 comprises 16 residues. The CDR3 bases are TGTGCCAGCAGCCCCGCTGGGGGTACGAACACCGGGGAGCTGTTTTTT. Translating it yields CASSPAGGTNTGELFF.

The CDR3 is CASSQVGSNYGYTF. The CDR3 DNA is TGTGCCAGCAGCCAAGTCGGCAGCAACTATGGCTACACCTTC. The rearrangement joins TRBV14 to TRBJ1-2, with no clear D. V lost 1 base to trimming and J lost 2 bases, with 8 bases between them. The CDR3 has 14 residues. CDR1 and CDR2 (germline): SGHDN, FVKESK.

The chain combines TRBV2 with TRBJ2-5; 7 bases match TRBD1. This CDR3 has 14 residues. Germline CDR1 is SNHLY and CDR2 is FYNNEI. J was trimmed by 5 bases and V by 6 bases; bases with no gene match: 9. CDR3 nucleotides: TGTGCCAGCAGGGGGCCAGGGGGTATGGAGACCCAGTACTTC. This gives the protein CASRGPGGMETQYF.

The chain joins TRBV4-2 to TRBJ2-5, with D perhaps matching TRBD1 or TRBD2 (6 bases each). From germline, CDR1 is LGHNA and CDR2 YNFKEQ. The V gene lost 0 bases and the J gene lost 3 bases, with 8 bases spanning the gap. The CDR3 is 14 amino acids. The CDR3 DNA follows: TGTGCCAGCAGCCAAGAGGAGGGGGAAGAGACCCAGTACTTC. Its translation is CASSQEEGEETQYF.

The J gene is TRBJ1-6, the V gene TRBV6-5; D unresolved. V dropped 6 bases and J dropped 0 bases, with 3 bases sitting between them. Germline CDR1 MNHEY, CDR2 SVGAGI. There are 13 residues in the CDR3. The CDR3, as DNA: TGTGCCAGCAGGAGCTCCTATAATTCACCCCTCCACTTT. Translated: CASRSSYNSPLHF.

The V call is TRBV7-6, the J call TRBJ2-3; no definite D call. There are 13 residues in the CDR3. Germline V lookup: CDR1 SGHVS, CDR2 FNYEAQ. Trimming took 5 bases from V and 5 from J, leaving 11 bases between them. Here the CDR3 DNA reads TGTGCCAGCAGCGAAACCCAGGTAGATACGCAGTATTTT. Translated, it gives CASSETQVDTQYF.

The rearrangement uses TRBV2 and TRBJ2-5, with 11 bases fitting TRBD2. The CDR3 length is 18 residues. J gave up 4 bases and V 1 base, and 11 bases lay outside the gene matches. Germline assignment: CDR1 SNHLY and CDR2 FYNNEI. DNA for the CDR3: TGTGCCAGCAGTGAAGGGCGTCTAGCGGGGGGAAATGGAGAGACCCAGTACTTC. Translated: CASSEGRLAGGNGETQYF.

The rearrangement links TRBV19 to TRBJ2-1, with D uncertain. V was trimmed by 4 bases and J by 4 bases, leaving 5 bases between them. The CDR3 sequence is 12 residues long. CDR1 and CDR2 from the germline V gene are LNHDA and SQIVND (reference sequence). DNA for the CDR3: TGTGCCAGTAGTAGCAGGTACAATGAGCAGTTCTTC. It translates to CASSSRYNEQFF.

This chain links TRBV7-9 with TRBJ2-1; D may be TRBD1 or TRBD2 (6 bases each). Germline CDR1 and CDR2: SEHNR and FQNEAQ (reference sequence). The CDR3 loop spans 16 amino acids. The ends were cut back, 3 bases at V and 4 bases at J, with 16 bases in the middle. The CDR3 sequence: CASSFLAQGRYNEQFF. CDR3 coding DNA: TGTGCCAGCAGCTTTCTCGCCCAGGGGAGGTACAATGAGCAGTTCTTC.

The V and J genes are TRBV6-2 or TRBV6-3 and TRBJ2-1; 8 bases map to TRBD2. The germline V gene has CDR1 MNHEY and CDR2 SVGEGT. The CDR3 runs to 15 residues. V lost 5 bases to trimming and J lost 11 bases; unmatched junction nucleotides: 14. The CDR3 DNA reads as TGTGCCAGCAGTATTGGGGTAGCGGGGCCCTCCCAGCAGTTCTTC. Its protein product is CASSIGVAGPSQQFF.

The chain employs TRBV7-2 and TRBJ2-1; 11 bases are a match to TRBD2. The junction had 1 base not matched to a gene; V was cut back by 1 base and J by 5 bases. The CDR3 totals 15 residues. CDR1 and CDR2 (germline): SGHTA, FQGNSA. The CDR3 sequence: CASSLELAGDNEQFF. The CDR3 DNA reads TGTGCCAGCAGCTTAGAACTAGCGGGGGACAATGAGCAGTTCTTC.

The chain employs TRBV7-9 and TRBJ2-7; D remains unclear. The CDR3 has 11 residues. The V and J ends lost 4 bases and 6 bases respectively, with 7 bases between them. CDR1 is SEHNR, CDR2 FQNEAQ, per germline (reference sequence). This CDR3 reads CASSSRLEQYF. CDR3 coding DNA: TGTGCCAGCAGCTCCAGACTCGAGCAGTACTTC.

CDR3 nucleotide sequence: TGTGCCAGCAGTGCGCGGGGATCGCGCAATCAGCCCCAGCATTTT. This sequence encodes CASSARGSRNQPQHF. The chain carries TRBV6-2 or TRBV6-3 and TRBJ1-5, with D uncertain. Trimming pared 5 bases from V and 2 bases from J, leaving 13 bases between. Germline-derived CDR1 and CDR2 are MNHEY and SVGEGT. The CDR3 contains 15 residues.

This chain uses TRBV15 with TRBJ1-1, with a possible D match to TRBD1 (5 bases). Germline-derived CDR1 and CDR2 are LNHNV and YYDKDF (reference sequence). V lost 11 bases to trimming and J lost 1 base, with 23 bases between them. CDR3 length equals 16 residues. The CDR3 loop reads CASQTGRLIGNTEAFF. The CDR3 DNA sequence: TGTGCCTCGCAGACGGGACGCTTAATTGGGAACACTGAAGCTTTCTTT.

The chain employs TRBV2 and TRBJ1-1, with a tentative D call TRBD1 (6 bases). The V gene's germline CDR1 is SNHLY and CDR2 FYNNEI. Trimming removed 5 bases from V and 1 base from J, with 11 bases in between. This CDR3 has 14 residues. The CDR3, as DNA: TGTGCCAGCAGTCCCTACAGGGCGAACACTGAAGCTTTCTTT. Translated, it gives CASSPYRANTEAFF. Based on the CDR3 plus reference TRBV2 and TRBJ1-1, the full variable domain is EPEVTQTPSHQVTQMGQEVILRCVPISNHLYFYWYRQILGQKVEFLVSFYNNEISEKSEIFDDQFSVERPDGSNFTLKIRSTKLEDSAMYFCASSPYRANTEAFFGQGTRLTVV.

The rearrangement links TRBV10-2 to TRBJ1-1, with 9 bases aligning to TRBD1. CDR1 is WSHSY and CDR2 is SAAADI in the germline V gene. CDR3 length: 15 residues. V shed 0 bases and J 3 bases; nucleotides not matched to a gene: 2. CDR3 DNA sequence: TGCGCCAGCAGTGAGTCGGGACAGGGTGACACTGAAGCTTTCTTT. It codes for CASSESGQGDTEAFF.

V is TRBV7-9 and J is TRBJ1-2; tentatively, D is TRBD1 (5 bases). V was shortened by 2 bases and J by 4 bases, with 14 bases between the two germline ends. Germline V gene data show CDR1 as SEHNR and CDR2 as FQNEAQ (reference sequence). CDR3 length: 15 residues. The CDR3: CASSLQGLHIYGYTF. Here the CDR3 DNA reads TGTGCCAGCAGCTTACAGGGACTACATATCTATGGCTACACCTTC. Combining the CDR3 with reference TRBV7-9 and TRBJ1-2 gives the whole variable domain DTGVSQNPRHKITKRGQNVTFRCDPISEHNRLYWYRQTLGQGPEFLTYFQNEAQLEKSRLLSDRFSAERPKGSFSTLEIQRTEQGDSAMYLCASSLQGLHIYGYTFGSGTRLTVV.

This chain connects TRBV4-2 to TRBJ1-2; TRBD1 might be the D (6 bases). Deletions cut 4 bases from V and 5 bases from J, with 17 bases between. Germline V lookup: CDR1 LGHNA, CDR2 YNFKEQ. CDR3 size: 15 residues. The CDR3 DNA reads TGTGCCAGCAGCCGAGACATTCCCCAGGGGTATGGCTACACCTTC. Translated: CASSRDIPQGYGYTF.

The chain has TRBV19 and TRBJ1-5; 8 bases fit TRBD1. The CDR3 has 14 residues. V lost 9 bases to trimming and J lost 5 bases; unmatched junction nucleotides: 9. The germline V gene encodes CDR1 LNHDA and CDR2 SQIVND (reference sequence). The CDR3 reads CASLDRGGYQPQHF. DNA of the CDR3: TGTGCCAGCTTAGACAGGGGAGGATATCAGCCCCAGCATTTT.